Following are 5 T cell receptor beta chains from one sample sequenced in a study of beta chain features in type 1 diabetes. Points from the study as a whole: In every one of the four CD4+ subsets, TCRB CDR3s were moderately but significantly shorter in Type 1 diabetes patients.

Their cognate antigens are unknown. The whole isolated RNA underwent reverse transcription, so sequencing captured expressed TCRB transcripts. The protocol was immunoSEQ multiplex PCR, while the TCRdb copy is restricted to in-frame clones and leaves out a portion. This sample carries about 650,000 clones, over 10% of them seen once, and the ten largest clones take 0.09% to 0.15%. Sequencing used naive CD4+ T cells from blood. All receptors derive from a man aged 25 to 45 with type 1 diabetes.

The rearrangement joins TRBV10-3 to TRBJ1-5; 8 nucleotides agree with TRBD1. Germline CDR1 is ENHRY and CDR2 is SYGVKD. The V gene end was trimmed by 3 bases and the J gene end by 4 bases; junction bases not matched to a gene: 5. This CDR3 is built from 15 residues. CDR3 DNA sequence: TGTGCCATCAGTGAAGGGGACAGGCCTAATCAGCCCCAGCATTTT. Translation: CAISEGDRPNQPQHF.

This clone came up a few times. The gene calls are TRBV28 and TRBJ2-1, with 13 bases identical to TRBD2. The V gene's germline CDR1 is MDHEN and CDR2 SYDVKM. This CDR3 has 15 residues. With 4 bases clipped from V and 8 bases from J, the junction kept 5 bases outside the gene matches. CDR3 sequence reads: CASSSGLAGIHEQFF. CDR3 sequence (DNA): TGTGCCAGCAGTTCGGGACTAGCGGGGATCCATGAGCAGTTCTTC.

This clone was seen more than once but under ten times. Other DNA sequences in this specimen translate into the identical CDR3. The gene calls are TRBV18 and TRBJ2-6; no reliable D call. Trimming took 3 bases from V and 0 from J, leaving 3 bases between them. CDR1 KGHSH and CDR2 LQKENI come from the germline V gene. This CDR3 has 14 residues. CDR3 loop: CASSPSSGANVLTF. CDR3 nucleotide sequence: TGTGCCAGCTCACCCAGCTCTGGGGCCAACGTCCTGACTTTC.

The gene calls are TRBV5-6 and TRBJ2-7; weak D call: TRBD1 (6 bases). Per the germline V gene, CDR1 is SGHDT and CDR2 is YYEEEE. Between the trimmed V and J ends, which lost 4 bases and 2 bases, there was a span of 10 bases. This CDR3 is 13 amino acids long. CDR3 DNA sequence: TGTGCCAGCAGCAGGGGGTACCCCTACGAGCAGTACTTC. Translating gives CASSRGYPYEQYF.

With respect to this clone: The same CDR3 can be traced to other DNA sequences in this sample. The chain is built from TRBV27 and TRBJ2-3; D is tentatively TRBD1 or TRBD2 (5 bases each). Trimming cost V 2 bases and J 9 bases, with 6 bases left between them. The CDR3 covers 11 residues. Germline CDR1 MNHEY, CDR2 SMNVEV (reference sequence). The CDR3 region is CASSLGGTQYF. CDR3 DNA: TGTGCCAGCAGTTTAGGGGGAACGCAGTATTTT.